Below, 31 T cell receptor beta chains from the same sample are listed, as sequenced in a study of CD8 T cells in Susac syndrome (dated by TCRdb to between 2018 and 2020). Receptor amplification or capture employed the immunoSEQ multiplex PCR assay. RNA was extracted using the RNeasy kit, and roughly 0.45 to 1 ug of the RNA was reverse transcribed with random hexamers. The raw public reads went through TCRdb reprocessing: fastp at Q25, MiXCR clone calling, in-frame beta chains kept. CDR3 protein sequences are deduplicated, and each keeps its most common genes and DNA. For this sample there are approximately 210,000 distinct CDR3 sequences; around 93% appear just once. Of the sample, approximately 0.15% is held by the ten largest clones. What was sequenced was CD4+ T cells from PBMCs. The receptors originated from a human donor with Susac syndrome.

This clonotype was detected once. The chain is built from TRBV30 and TRBJ1-6; D unresolved. CDR3 length: 14 amino acids. V lost 3 bases and J 5 bases, leaving 11 bases between the germline ends. Germline V gene data show CDR1 as GTSNPN and CDR2 as SVGIG (reference sequence). The CDR3 reads CAWRNQADNSPLHF. The CDR3 bases are TGTGCCTGGAGAAATCAGGCGGATAATTCACCCCTCCACTTT.

The V gene is TRBV11-2, the J gene TRBJ1-6; the match to TRBD1 covers 8 bases. V trimming: 5 bases; J trimming: 7 bases; junction bases outside the gene matches: 10. CDR1 and CDR2 from the germline V gene are SGHAT and FQNNGV. The CDR3 is 16 residues long. The CDR3 region has the DNA TGTGCCAGCAGCCCCGGACAGGGCAGAGCGAATTCACCCCTCCACTTT. This gives the protein CASSPGQGRANSPLHF.

CDR3 sequence: CASSLQAGGTGELFF. The DNA of the CDR3 is TGCGCCAGCAGCTTGCAAGCGGGGGGTACCGGGGAGCTGTTTTTT. The V gene is TRBV5-1, the J gene TRBJ2-2; 9 bases align to TRBD2. J gave up 5 bases and V 1 base, and 3 bases lay outside the gene matches. Germline V gives CDR1 SGHRS, CDR2 YFSETQ. This CDR3 is 15 amino acids long. Full variable domain (outside the CDR3, taken from reference TRBV5-1 and TRBJ2-2): KAGVTQTPRYLIKTRGQQVTLSCSPISGHRSVSWYQQTPGQGLQFLFEYFSETQRNKGNFPGRFSGRQFSNSRSEMNVSTLELGDSALYLCASSLQAGGTGELFFGEGSRLTVL.

The chain uses TRBV18 and TRBJ2-1, with 15 bases lining up with TRBD2. The germline gives CDR1 KGHSH, CDR2 LQKENI. The trim removed 4 bases at V and 7 bases at J, leaving 5 bases unmatched. This CDR3 spans 16 amino acids. The CDR3 nucleotides read TGTGCCAGCTCACAGGGACTAGCGGGGGGCAGAAATGAGCAGTTCTTC. The encoded protein is CASSQGLAGGRNEQFF.

This clonotype was detected once. The J gene is TRBJ1-1, the V gene TRBV29-1, with D perhaps matching TRBD1 (6 bases). CDR3 size: 12 residues. V was cut by 7 bases and J by 4 bases, with 13 bases left in between. CDR1 and CDR2 (germline): SQVTM, ANQGSEA. The CDR3 nucleotides read TGCAGCGGGGGGGGGCATGGCACTGAAGCTTTCTTT. Translated: CSGGGHGTEAFF.

The gene calls are TRBV1 and TRBJ1-2; the D call of TRBD1 is as the table states it, not checked on the DNA. TRBV1 is reported as a pseudogene. CDR3 length: 13 residues. The CDR3, as DNA: TGCACCAGCAGCAGGACAGGGTTCTCTGGCTACACCTTC. Translating it yields CTSSRTGFSGYTF.

The chain joins TRBV7-3 to TRBJ2-1; no reliable D call. V was clipped by 4 bases and J by 5 bases, with 6 bases between them. The CDR3 spans 12 residues. Germline assignment: CDR1 SGHTA and CDR2 FQGTGA. CDR3 coding DNA: TGTGCCAGCAGCTCAGATAACAATGAGCAGTTCTTC. This encodes CASSSDNNEQFF.

The genes are TRBV29-1 and TRBJ1-2; D is unresolved. This CDR3 region has 14 residues. The germline V gene has CDR1 SQVTM and CDR2 ANQGSEA. The ends were cut back, 4 bases at V and 5 bases at J, with 17 bases in the middle. CDR3 sequence: CSVGTRERAYGYTF. In DNA form, the CDR3 reads TGCAGCGTTGGAACCCGGGAGAGGGCTTATGGCTACACCTTC.

The gene calls are TRBV3-1 and TRBJ2-5; D not resolved. Trimming took off 3 bases at V and 1 base at J, with 0 bases between the two ends. The CDR3 runs 11 residues. CDR1 and CDR2 from the germline V gene are LGHDT and YNNKEL (reference sequence). The CDR3 sequence: CASSHQETQYF. CDR3 bases: TGTGCCAGCAGCCACCAAGAGACCCAGTACTTC.

This clonotype was observed once. The V and J genes are TRBV6-2 or TRBV6-3 and TRBJ2-7, with D maybe TRBD1 (6 bases). CDR1 MNHEY and CDR2 SVGEGT come from the germline V gene. The CDR3 runs to 15 residues. V lost 5 bases to trimming and J lost 5 bases, with 19 bases between them. CDR3 sequence: CASSIRQVAIDEQYF. CDR3 in DNA: TGTGCCAGCAGTATAAGACAGGTGGCTATTGACGAGCAGTACTTC.

The V gene is TRBV7-4, the J gene TRBJ2-7, with 7 positions matching TRBD2. The germline gives CDR1 SGHVT, CDR2 SQSDAQ. Germline trimming cut 2 bases from V and 2 bases from J; bases unmatched to any gene: 9. The CDR3 sequence is 16 residues long. The CDR3 bases are TGTGCCAGCAGCTTATGGTCCAGCGGGGCGGCCTACGAGCAGTACTTC. Translated, it gives CASSLWSSGAAYEQYF.

V and J are TRBV30 and TRBJ2-2; TRBD2 matches 8 bases. V lost 5 bases to trimming and J lost 7 bases; unmatched junction nucleotides: 9. Germline CDR1 is GTSNPN and CDR2 is SVGIG (reference sequence). The CDR3 sequence is 14 residues long. CDR3 loop: CAWSRGGRGGELFF. The CDR3 DNA sequence: TGTGCCTGGTCCCGGGGGGGTCGAGGCGGGGAGCTGTTTTTT.

The chain combines TRBV9 with TRBJ2-7, with D maybe TRBD2 (7 bases). The CDR3 contains 15 residues. V gave up 0 bases and J gave up 0 bases, with 10 bases separating them. The germline V gene has CDR1 SGDLS and CDR2 YYNGEE. As DNA, the CDR3 is TGTGCCAGCAGCGTAGAGGCGGGGGCCTCCTACGAGCAGTACTTC. It yields the protein CASSVEAGASYEQYF.

CDR3 sequence: CASSQKTSGDTGELFF. The DNA for the CDR3 is TGTGCCAGCAGCCAGAAGACTAGCGGGGACACCGGGGAGCTGTTTTTT. V usage is TRBV7-9 and J usage is TRBJ2-2; 11 bases map to TRBD2. The trim removed 5 bases at V and 3 bases at J, leaving 5 bases unmatched. The CDR3 is made up of 16 amino acids. Germline CDR1 is SEHNR and CDR2 is FQNEAQ (reference sequence).

The gene calls are TRBV29-1 and TRBJ1-1, with 12 bases identical to TRBD1. Germline V gene lookup returns CDR1 SQVTM and CDR2 ANQGSEA. V dropped 4 bases and J dropped 7; count of bases not matched to a gene: 4. The CDR3 spans 13 residues. CDR3 sequence (DNA): TGCAGCGTTGCGGGACAGGGGGCGATTGAAGCTTTCTTT. Its protein is CSVAGQGAIEAFF.

The V gene is TRBV20-1, the J gene TRBJ1-2, with D unclear. The germline gives CDR1 DFQATT, CDR2 SNEGSKA (reference sequence). The germline V and J ends were trimmed by 0 bases and 8 bases, with 16 bases remaining between them. The length of the CDR3 is 14 residues. The CDR3 reads CSARENRPVSGYTF. In DNA, the CDR3 is TGCAGTGCTAGAGAGAACCGCCCGGTATCCGGCTACACCTTC.

The rearrangement uses TRBV4-1 and TRBJ1-4, with D unresolved. The CDR3 has 15 amino acids. The V end lost 4 bases, the J end lost 0 bases, and 9 bases lay between the germline ends. The germline V gene has CDR1 MGHRA and CDR2 YSYEKL. The DNA for the CDR3 is TGCGCCAGCAGCCCCTCGGGCTCAACTAATGAAAAACTGTTTTTT. This encodes CASSPSGSTNEKLFF.

J is TRBJ2-2 and V is TRBV30; unclear D gene. This CDR3 has 12 residues. CDR1 and CDR2 (germline): GTSNPN, SVGIG (reference sequence). The germline V and J ends were trimmed by 1 base and 6 bases, with 6 bases remaining between them. The CDR3 sequence is CAWSGLAGELFF. CDR3 coding DNA: TGTGCCTGGAGTGGGCTGGCCGGGGAGCTGTTTTTT.

The chain links TRBV20-1 to TRBJ1-2; 11 bases fit TRBD1. Germline-derived CDR1 and CDR2 are DFQATT and SNEGSKA (reference sequence). V was pared by 3 bases and J by 1 base, with 10 bases of the junction left unmatched. The CDR3 is 17 amino acids. CDR3 sequence: CSASPTSGTGGNYGYTF. The CDR3 DNA sequence: TGCAGTGCTAGTCCCACCTCCGGGACAGGGGGTAACTATGGCTACACCTTC.

This clonotype has a single count. The chain combines TRBV3-1 with TRBJ1-1, with 7 bases matching TRBD1. Germline V CDR1 and CDR2: LGHDT, YNNKEL (reference sequence). The junction had 9 bases not matched to a gene; V was cut back by 4 bases and J by 4 bases. The CDR3 has 15 amino acids. In DNA form, the CDR3 reads TGTGCCAGCAGCCGACAACAGGGGTTAGGCACTGAAGCTTTCTTT. This codes for CASSRQQGLGTEAFF.

V usage is TRBV20-1 and J usage is TRBJ2-7; the match to TRBD1 covers 11 bases. Per the germline V gene, CDR1 is DFQATT and CDR2 is SNEGSKA (reference sequence). This CDR3 contains 14 residues. V lost 0 bases to trimming and J lost 6 bases; unmatched junction nucleotides: 4. CDR3 DNA: TGCAGTGCTAGAGAGGGACAGGGGGGAGGCGAGCAGTACTTC. Its translation: CSAREGQGGGEQYF.

The V call is TRBV28, the J call TRBJ2-7, with 8 bases fitting TRBD1. This CDR3 is built from 18 residues. Germline values: CDR1 MDHEN, CDR2 SYDVKM. V lost 6 bases to trimming and J lost 1 base; unmatched junction nucleotides: 17. DNA of the CDR3: TGTGCCAGCAGCCCCAATGGGGCACAGGGGGAGCCATCCTACGAGCAGTACTTC. Its protein product is CASSPNGAQGEPSYEQYF.

This clonotype was picked up a small number of times. The chain uses TRBV20-1 and TRBJ2-7; possibly TRBD2 for D (5 bases). The length of the CDR3 is 13 residues. CDR1 is DFQATT, CDR2 SNEGSKA, per germline (reference sequence). V was trimmed by 4 bases and J by 2 bases, leaving 12 bases between them. The CDR3 spells CSAIPGSTYEQYF. The CDR3 bases are TGCAGTGCTATACCGGGATCCACCTACGAGCAGTACTTC.

V gene TRBV30 combines with J gene TRBJ1-2, with TRBD1 matching over 7 bases. The CDR3 spans 13 residues. J was trimmed by 1 base and V by 5 bases; bases with no gene match: 4. Germline V gene lookup returns CDR1 GTSNPN and CDR2 SVGIG (reference sequence). The chain's CDR3 is CAWDRVFNYGYTF. Written as DNA, the CDR3 is TGTGCCTGGGACAGGGTGTTTAACTATGGCTACACCTTC.

This rearrangement joins TRBV28 to TRBJ2-5, with 7 bases fitting TRBD2. The length of the CDR3 is 18 residues. Germline V lookup: CDR1 MDHEN, CDR2 SYDVKM. The V gene end was trimmed by 9 bases and the J gene end by 4 bases; junction bases not matched to a gene: 23. This CDR3 is CASRSAWGGTRVGETQYF. The CDR3 coding sequence is TGTGCCAGTCGATCGGCCTGGGGAGGGACGAGGGTGGGAGAGACCCAGTACTTC.

The chain joins TRBV28 to TRBJ1-2; 12 positions match TRBD1. This CDR3 comprises 16 residues. Trimming cost V 10 bases and J 7 bases; bases outside gene matches: 16. CDR1 and CDR2 (germline): MDHEN, SYDVKM. The CDR3 DNA is TGTGCCACCCTTATACGGGACAGGGGGCAGGGGAGTGGCTACACCTTC. This encodes CATLIRDRGQGSGYTF.

The CDR3 DNA is TGTGCCTGGGACCAAGGACCCATAGGGACAGGGGGCAATCAGCCCCAGCATTTT. It yields the protein CAWDQGPIGTGGNQPQHF. This chain links TRBV30 with TRBJ1-5; the match to TRBD1 covers 10 bases. Looked up from germline, CDR1 is GTSNPN and CDR2 is SVGIG (reference sequence). Trimming removed 5 bases from V and 2 bases from J; junction bases left unmatched: 15. The CDR3 extends over 18 amino acids.

This sequence joins TRBV29-1 and TRBJ2-7; D is unresolved. This CDR3 has 12 residues. V lost 4 bases and J 3 bases, leaving 10 bases between the germline ends. Looked up from germline, CDR1 is SQVTM and CDR2 is ANQGSEA. The CDR3 protein is CSVALGSYEQYF. The DNA of the CDR3 is TGCAGCGTTGCTCTAGGCAGCTACGAGCAGTACTTC.

The chain links TRBV7-8 to TRBJ2-1, with a possible D match to TRBD2 (6 bases). Germline CDR1 and CDR2: SGHVS and FQNEAQ. Trimming pared 5 bases from V and 2 bases from J, leaving 13 bases between. The CDR3 spans 15 residues. The DNA for the CDR3 is TGTGCCAGCAGCGCCGGGCGGGGCACCTACAATGAGCAGTTCTTC. Translation gives CASSAGRGTYNEQFF.

The chain is built from TRBV6-2 or TRBV6-3 and TRBJ1-1, with 7 bases lining up with TRBD1. CDR1 is MNHEY and CDR2 is SVGEGT in the germline V gene. V lost 6 bases and J lost 0; bases outside the gene matches: 13. The CDR3 spans 17 residues. Here the CDR3 reads CASRTTGERGVNTEAFF. CDR3 in DNA: TGTGCCAGCAGGACAACAGGGGAGAGGGGTGTGAACACTGAAGCTTTCTTT.

The chain employs TRBV9 and TRBJ1-2; 7 nucleotides agree with TRBD1. The V gene end was trimmed by 0 bases and the J gene end by 2 bases; junction bases not matched to a gene: 4. Germline CDR1 and CDR2: SGDLS and YYNGEE. This CDR3 region has 15 residues. The CDR3 bases are TGTGCCAGCAGCGTAGAAAGGGGACAGAACTATGGCTACACCTTC. Amino acid sequence: CASSVERGQNYGYTF.